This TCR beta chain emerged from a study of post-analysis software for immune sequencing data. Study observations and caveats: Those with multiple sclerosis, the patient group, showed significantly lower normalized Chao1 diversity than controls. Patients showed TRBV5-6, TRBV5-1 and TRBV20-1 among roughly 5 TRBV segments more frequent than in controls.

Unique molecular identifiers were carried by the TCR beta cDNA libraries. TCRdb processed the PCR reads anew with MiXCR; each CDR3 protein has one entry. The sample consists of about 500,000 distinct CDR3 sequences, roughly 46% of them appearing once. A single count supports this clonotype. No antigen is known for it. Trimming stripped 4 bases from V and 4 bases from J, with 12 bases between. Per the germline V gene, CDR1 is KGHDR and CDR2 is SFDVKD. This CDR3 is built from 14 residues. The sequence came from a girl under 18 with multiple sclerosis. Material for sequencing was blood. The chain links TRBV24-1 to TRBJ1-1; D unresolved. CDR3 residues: CATSENARATEAFF. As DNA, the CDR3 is TGTGCCACCAGTGAGAACGCGCGGGCCACTGAAGCTTTCTTT.